The 2 T cell receptor beta chains below come from one sample, sequenced in a study of blood T cell repertoires in COVID-19 (TCRdb year 2020). The library came from the immunoSEQ multiplex PCR assay. In its TCRdb copy, this immuneACCESS table keeps in-frame sequences only and misses some clones. Where compared with another copy, unresolved V genes explain less than half of these, and the others have no known cause. The sample profile shows about 220,000 clones; 84% of them were found once. Of the sample, 2% to 2.5% is held by the ten largest clones. Sequenced sample: peripheral blood. The receptors shown here come from a man in his forties who had recovered from COVID-19.

The table lists this clone with a few counts. The rearrangement links TRBV19 to TRBJ1-6; 7 nucleotides align to TRBD1. Germline V gene lookup returns CDR1 LNHDA and CDR2 SQIVND (reference sequence). The ends lost 7 bases at V and 8 bases at J; junction bases unmatched: 5. The length of the CDR3 is 13 residues. The DNA of the CDR3 is TGTGCCAGTAACAGGGGATGGGATTCACCCCTCCACTTT. Its translation is CASNRGWDSPLHF. Supplemented by reference TRBV19 and TRBJ1-6, the full variable domain reads DGGITQSPKYLFRKEGQNVTLSCEQNLNHDAMYWYRQDPGQGLRLIYYSQIVNDFQKGDIAEGYSVSREKKESFPLTVTSAQKNPTAFYLCASNRGWDSPLHFGNGTRLTVT.

CDR3 coding DNA: TGTGCCAGCAGTTACTCGACAGCAGATACGCAGTATTTT. It translates to CASSYSTADTQYF. This chain connects TRBV6-5 to TRBJ2-3, with D possibly being TRBD1 (5 bases). Germline CDR1 reads MNHEY; CDR2 reads SVGAGI. V was clipped by 0 bases and J by 4 bases, with 5 bases between them. The CDR3 has 13 amino acids.